This T cell receptor beta chain stems from a study of beta chain features in type 1 diabetes. About the study: The number of sorted cells examined across all samples was some 98,000,000.

With respect to this clone: Its antigen is as yet unknown.

CD4+ cells of the naive, central memory, regulatory and stem cell-like memory types were sorted via CD45RO/CCR7/CD25/CD127/CD95/CD27. Since all of the isolated RNA was reverse transcribed, expressed TCRB transcripts were what got sequenced. Clones were sequenced by immunoSEQ multiplex PCR, and TCRdb holds only the in-frame ones, with some missing. Among around 650,000 clones listed, over 10% were seen once. Broader study findings: All four CD4+ subsets from Type 1 diabetes patients carried moderately but significantly shorter TCRB CDR3s. VDJ junctions from type 1 diabetes patients carried fewer insertions and larger deletions. Researchers reported that naive, central memory and Treg TCRB repertoires appeared more similar in patients than in healthy donors.

CDR3 size: 13 residues. V lost 4 bases and J lost 3, with 11 bases in between. The germline V gene has CDR1 SQVTM and CDR2 ANQGSEA. This chain links TRBV29-1 with TRBJ2-3; tentatively, D is TRBD1 or TRBD2 (5 bases each). The TCR comes from a man under 40 with type 1 diabetes. The source material was naive CD4+ T cells from blood. The CDR3, as DNA: TGCAGCGTTGGAGGGGTGGGGACAGATACGCAGTATTTT. As protein: CSVGGVGTDTQYF.